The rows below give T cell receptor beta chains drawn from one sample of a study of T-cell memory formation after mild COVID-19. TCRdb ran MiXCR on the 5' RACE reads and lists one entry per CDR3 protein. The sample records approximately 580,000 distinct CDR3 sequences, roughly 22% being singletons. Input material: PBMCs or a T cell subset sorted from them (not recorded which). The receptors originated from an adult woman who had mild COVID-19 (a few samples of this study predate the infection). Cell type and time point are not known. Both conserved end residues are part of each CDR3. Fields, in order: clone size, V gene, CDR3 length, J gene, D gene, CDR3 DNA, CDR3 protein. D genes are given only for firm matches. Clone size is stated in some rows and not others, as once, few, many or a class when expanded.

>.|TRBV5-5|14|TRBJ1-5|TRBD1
TGTGCCAGCAGCTCGACAGGGGGGGGGAAGCCCCAGCATTTT
CASSSTGGGKPQHF
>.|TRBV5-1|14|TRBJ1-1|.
TGCGCCAGCCGCCAGACAGGAGGGAACACTGAAGCTTTCTTT
CASRQTGGNTEAFF
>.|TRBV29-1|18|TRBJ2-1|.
TGCAGCGTTGAAGATTGGGCGGGGACGGAGAGCTCCTACAATGAGCAGTTCTTC
CSVEDWAGTESSYNEQFF
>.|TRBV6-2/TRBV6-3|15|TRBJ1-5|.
TGTGCCAGCAGTTGGGCGGGACCAAGCAATCAGCCCCAGCATTTT
CASSWAGPSNQPQHF
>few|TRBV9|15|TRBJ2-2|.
TGTGCCAGCAAGGGAGGCGGAACGAACACCGGGGAGCTGTTTTTT
CASKGGGTNTGELFF
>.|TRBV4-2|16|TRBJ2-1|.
TGTGCCAGCAGCCGCAACGCGCTTGGGAATGGTTGGGAGCAGTTCTTC
CASSRNALGNGWEQFF
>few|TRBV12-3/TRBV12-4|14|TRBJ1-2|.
TGTGCCAGCAGTACCGAGGCGGGGAACTATGGCTACACCTTC
CASSTEAGNYGYTF
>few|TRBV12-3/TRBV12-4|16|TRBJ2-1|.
TGTGCCAGCAGTTTGAATGGGGGAAGCTCCTACAATGAGCAGTTCTTC
CASSLNGGSSYNEQFF
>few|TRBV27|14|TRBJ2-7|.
TGTGCCAGCAGTCCAGACACGGGCGCCTACGAGCAGTACTTC
CASSPDTGAYEQYF
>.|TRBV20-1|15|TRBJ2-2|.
TGCAGTGCTAGAGGAGCGGACCTGAACACCGGGGAGCTGTTTTTT
CSARGADLNTGELFF
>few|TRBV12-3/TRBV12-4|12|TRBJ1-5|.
TGTGCCAGCAGGGATGGGCATCAGCCCCAGCATTTT
CASRDGHQPQHF
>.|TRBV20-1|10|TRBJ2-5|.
TGCAGTGCTAGTGAGGAGACCCAGTACTTC
CSASEETQYF
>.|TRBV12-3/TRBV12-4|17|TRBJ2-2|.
TGTGCCAGCAGTTTAGCGCAACTACTACAGAACACCGGGGAGCTGTTTTTT
CASSLAQLLQNTGELFF
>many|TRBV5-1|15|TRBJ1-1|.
TGCGCCAGCAGGTCCGGGAACGGATTGAACACTGAAGCTTTCTTT
CASRSGNGLNTEAFF
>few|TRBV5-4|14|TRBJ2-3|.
TGTGCCAGCAGCTCCCCCCAAGCCACAGATACGCAGTATTTT
CASSSPQATDTQYF
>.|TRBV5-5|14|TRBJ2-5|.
TGTGCCAGCAGCTCCGCGGGACAGCAAGAGACCCAGTACTTC
CASSSAGQQETQYF
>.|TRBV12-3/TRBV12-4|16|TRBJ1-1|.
TGTGCCAGCAGTTTTTCGTTGACACCCATGAACACTGAAGCTTTCTTT
CASSFSLTPMNTEAFF
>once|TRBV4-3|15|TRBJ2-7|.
TGCGCCAGCAGCCAAGCGTCAACAGGGACCTACGAGCAGTACTTC
CASSQASTGTYEQYF
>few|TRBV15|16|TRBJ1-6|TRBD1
TGTGCCACCAGCAGAGGCCGGGACAGGACAAGGTCACCCCTCCACTTT
CATSRGRDRTRSPLHF